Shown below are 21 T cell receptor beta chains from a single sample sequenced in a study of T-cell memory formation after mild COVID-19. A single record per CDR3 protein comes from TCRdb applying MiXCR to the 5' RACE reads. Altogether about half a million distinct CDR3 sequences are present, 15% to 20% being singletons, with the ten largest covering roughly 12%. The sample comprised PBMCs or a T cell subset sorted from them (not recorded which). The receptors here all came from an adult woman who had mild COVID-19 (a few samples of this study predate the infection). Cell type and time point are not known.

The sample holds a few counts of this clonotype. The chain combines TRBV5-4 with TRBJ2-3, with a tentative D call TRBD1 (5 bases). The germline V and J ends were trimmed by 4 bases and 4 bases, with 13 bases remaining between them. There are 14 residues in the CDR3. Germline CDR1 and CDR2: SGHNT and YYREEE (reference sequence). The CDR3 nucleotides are TGTGCCAGCAGCGGGGCCCTTCCAGCAGATACGCAGTATTTT. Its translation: CASSGALPADTQYF.

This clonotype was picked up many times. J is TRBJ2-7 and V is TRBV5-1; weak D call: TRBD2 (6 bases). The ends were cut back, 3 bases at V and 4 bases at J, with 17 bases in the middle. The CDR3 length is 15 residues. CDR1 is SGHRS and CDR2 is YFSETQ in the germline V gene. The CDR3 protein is CASSWAGTEGYEQYF. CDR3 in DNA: TGCGCCAGCAGCTGGGCCGGGACGGAGGGGTACGAGCAGTACTTC.

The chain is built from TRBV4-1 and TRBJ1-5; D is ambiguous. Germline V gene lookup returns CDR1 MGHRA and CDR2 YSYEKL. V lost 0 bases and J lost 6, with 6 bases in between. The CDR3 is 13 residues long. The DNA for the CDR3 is TGCGCCAGCAGCCAAGATAAAGGTCAGCCCCAGCATTTT. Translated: CASSQDKGQPQHF.

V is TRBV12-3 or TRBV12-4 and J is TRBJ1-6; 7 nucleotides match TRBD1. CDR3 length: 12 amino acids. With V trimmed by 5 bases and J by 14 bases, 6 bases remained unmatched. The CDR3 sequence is CASSGQGVTLHF. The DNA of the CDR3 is TGTGCCAGCAGTGGCCAGGGGGTCACCCTCCACTTT.

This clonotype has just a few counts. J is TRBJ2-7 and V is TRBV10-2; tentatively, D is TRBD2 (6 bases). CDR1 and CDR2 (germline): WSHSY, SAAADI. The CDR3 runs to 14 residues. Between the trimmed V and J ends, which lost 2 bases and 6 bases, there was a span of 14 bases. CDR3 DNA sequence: TGCGCCAGCAGTGAGGTGCGGGATAATTCCGAGCAGTACTTC. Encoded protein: CASSEVRDNSEQYF.

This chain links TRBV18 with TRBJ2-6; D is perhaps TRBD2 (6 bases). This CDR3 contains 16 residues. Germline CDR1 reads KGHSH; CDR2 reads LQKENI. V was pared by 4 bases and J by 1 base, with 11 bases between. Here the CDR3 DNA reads TGTGCCAGCTCACTGGGACTTGCGTCTGGGGCCAACGTCCTGACTTTC. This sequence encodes CASSLGLASGANVLTF. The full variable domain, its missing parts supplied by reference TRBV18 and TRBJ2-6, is NAGVMQNPRHLVRRRGQEARLRCSPMKGHSHVYWYRQLPEEGLKFMVYLQKENIIDESGMPKERFSAEFPKEGPSILRIQQVVRGDSAAYFCASSLGLASGANVLTFGAGSRLTVL.

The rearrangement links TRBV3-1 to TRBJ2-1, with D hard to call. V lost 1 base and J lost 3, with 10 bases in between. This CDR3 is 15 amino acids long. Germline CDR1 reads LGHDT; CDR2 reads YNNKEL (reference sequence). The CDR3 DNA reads TGTGCCAGCAGCCAAGCAACCGGGCTCTACAATGAGCAGTTCTTC. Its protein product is CASSQATGLYNEQFF.

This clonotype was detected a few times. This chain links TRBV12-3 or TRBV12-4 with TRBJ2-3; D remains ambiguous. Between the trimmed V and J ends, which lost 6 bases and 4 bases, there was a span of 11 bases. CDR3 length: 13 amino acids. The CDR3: CASRPYKSDTQYF. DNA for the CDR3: TGTGCCAGCAGACCCTACAAGTCAGATACGCAGTATTTT.

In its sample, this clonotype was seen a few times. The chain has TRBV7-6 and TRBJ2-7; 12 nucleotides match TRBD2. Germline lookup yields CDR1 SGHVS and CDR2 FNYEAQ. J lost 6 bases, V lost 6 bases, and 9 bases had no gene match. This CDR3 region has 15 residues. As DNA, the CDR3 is TGTGCCAGCAGTTCAGACCCGGGACTAGCGGGCGAGCAGTACTTC. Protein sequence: CASSSDPGLAGEQYF.

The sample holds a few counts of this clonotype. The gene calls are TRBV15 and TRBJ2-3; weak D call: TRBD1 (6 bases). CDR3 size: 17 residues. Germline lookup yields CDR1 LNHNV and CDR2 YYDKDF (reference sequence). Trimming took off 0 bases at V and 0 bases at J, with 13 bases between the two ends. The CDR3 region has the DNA TGTGCCACCAGCAGAGATGGTGGGGGCTTGAGCACAGATACGCAGTATTTT. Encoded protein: CATSRDGGGLSTDTQYF. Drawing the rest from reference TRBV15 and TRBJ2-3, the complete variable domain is DAMVIQNPRYQVTQFGKPVTLSCSQTLNHNVMYWYQQKSSQAPKLLFHYYDKDFNNEADTPDNFQSRRPNTSFCFLDIRSPGLGDTAMYLCATSRDGGGLSTDTQYFGPGTRLTVL.

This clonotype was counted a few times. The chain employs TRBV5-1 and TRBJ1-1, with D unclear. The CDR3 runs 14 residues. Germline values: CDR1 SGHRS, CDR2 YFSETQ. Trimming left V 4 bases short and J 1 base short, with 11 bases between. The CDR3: CASSVGPSNTEAFF. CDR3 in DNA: TGCGCCAGCAGCGTAGGTCCATCGAACACTGAAGCTTTCTTT.

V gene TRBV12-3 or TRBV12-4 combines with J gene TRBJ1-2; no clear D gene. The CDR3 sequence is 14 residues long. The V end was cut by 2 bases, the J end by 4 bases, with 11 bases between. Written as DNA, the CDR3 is TGTGCCAGCAGTTTATCAGCAACAGCCTATGGCTACACCTTC. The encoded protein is CASSLSATAYGYTF.

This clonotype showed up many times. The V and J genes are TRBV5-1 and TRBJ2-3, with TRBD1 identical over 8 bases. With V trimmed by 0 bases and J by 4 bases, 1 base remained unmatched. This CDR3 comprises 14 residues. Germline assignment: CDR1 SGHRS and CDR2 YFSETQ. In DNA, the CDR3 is TGCGCCAGCAGCTTGGCCAGGGGGCCAGATACGCAGTATTTT. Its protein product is CASSLARGPDTQYF.

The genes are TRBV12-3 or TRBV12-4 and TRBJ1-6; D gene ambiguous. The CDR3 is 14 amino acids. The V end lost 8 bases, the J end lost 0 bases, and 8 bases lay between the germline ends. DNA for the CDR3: TGTGCCAGCCGTAAGGGCTCCTATAATTCACCCCTCCACTTT. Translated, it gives CASRKGSYNSPLHF.

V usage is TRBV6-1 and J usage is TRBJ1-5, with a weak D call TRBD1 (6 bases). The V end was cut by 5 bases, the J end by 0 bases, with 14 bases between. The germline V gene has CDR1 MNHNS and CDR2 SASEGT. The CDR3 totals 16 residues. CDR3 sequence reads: CASSQDRPNSNQPQHF. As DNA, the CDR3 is TGTGCCAGCAGTCAAGACAGGCCTAATAGCAATCAGCCCCAGCATTTT.

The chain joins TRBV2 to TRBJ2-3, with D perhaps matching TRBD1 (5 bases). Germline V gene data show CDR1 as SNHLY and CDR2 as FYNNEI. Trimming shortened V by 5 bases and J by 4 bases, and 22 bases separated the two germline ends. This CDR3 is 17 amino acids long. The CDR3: CASSRQWSNPWADTQYF. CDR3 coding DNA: TGTGCCAGCAGTCGACAGTGGAGCAACCCTTGGGCAGATACGCAGTATTTT.

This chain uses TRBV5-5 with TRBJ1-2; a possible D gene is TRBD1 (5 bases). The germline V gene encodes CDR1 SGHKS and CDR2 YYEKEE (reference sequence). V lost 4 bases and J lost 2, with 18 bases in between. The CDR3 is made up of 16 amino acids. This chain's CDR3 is CASSVSGNRENYGYTF. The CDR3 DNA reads TGTGCCAGCAGCGTCTCAGGGAATCGGGAAAACTATGGCTACACCTTC.

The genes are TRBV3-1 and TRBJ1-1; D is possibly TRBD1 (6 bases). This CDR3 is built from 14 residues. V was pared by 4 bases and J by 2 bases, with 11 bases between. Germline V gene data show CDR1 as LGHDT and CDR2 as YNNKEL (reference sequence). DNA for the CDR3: TGTGCCAGCAGCCGACTACAGGGAAACACTGAAGCTTTCTTT. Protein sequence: CASSRLQGNTEAFF. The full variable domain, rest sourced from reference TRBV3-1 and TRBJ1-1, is DTAVSQTPKYLVTQMGNDKSIKCEQNLGHDTMYWYKQDSKKFLKIMFSYNNKELIINETVPNRFSPKSPDKAHLNLHINSLELGDSAVYFCASSRLQGNTEAFFGQGTRLTVV.

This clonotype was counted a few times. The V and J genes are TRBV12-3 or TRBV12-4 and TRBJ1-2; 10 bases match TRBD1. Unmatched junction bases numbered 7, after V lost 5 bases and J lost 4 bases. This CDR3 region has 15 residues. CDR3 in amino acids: CASSRQGALFYGYTF. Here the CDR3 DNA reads TGTGCCAGCAGTAGACAGGGGGCACTCTTCTATGGCTACACCTTC.

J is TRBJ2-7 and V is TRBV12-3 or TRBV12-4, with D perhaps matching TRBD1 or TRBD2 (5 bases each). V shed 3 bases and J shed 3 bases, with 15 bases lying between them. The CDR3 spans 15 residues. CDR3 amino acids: CASSLVRGYRYEQYF. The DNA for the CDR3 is TGTGCCAGCAGTTTGGTCCGGGGCTACCGCTACGAGCAGTACTTC.

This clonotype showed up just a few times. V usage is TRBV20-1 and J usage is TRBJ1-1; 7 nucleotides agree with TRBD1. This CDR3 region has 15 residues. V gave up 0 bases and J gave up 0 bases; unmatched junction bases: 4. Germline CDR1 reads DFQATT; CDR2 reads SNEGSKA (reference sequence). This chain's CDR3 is CSARDSGTVNTEAFF. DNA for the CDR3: TGCAGTGCTAGAGATTCCGGGACAGTGAACACTGAAGCTTTCTTT.